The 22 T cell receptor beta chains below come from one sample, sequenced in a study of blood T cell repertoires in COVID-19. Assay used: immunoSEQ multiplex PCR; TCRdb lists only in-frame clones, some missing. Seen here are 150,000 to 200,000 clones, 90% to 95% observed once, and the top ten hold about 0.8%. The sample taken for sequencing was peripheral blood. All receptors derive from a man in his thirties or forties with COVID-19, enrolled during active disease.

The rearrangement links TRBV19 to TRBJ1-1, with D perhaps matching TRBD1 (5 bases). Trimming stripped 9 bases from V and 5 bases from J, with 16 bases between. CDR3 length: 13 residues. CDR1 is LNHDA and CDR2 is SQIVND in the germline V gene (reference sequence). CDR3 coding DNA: TGTGCCAGCTCCCCAGGGATTAGGACTGAAGCTTTCTTT. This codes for CASSPGIRTEAFF.

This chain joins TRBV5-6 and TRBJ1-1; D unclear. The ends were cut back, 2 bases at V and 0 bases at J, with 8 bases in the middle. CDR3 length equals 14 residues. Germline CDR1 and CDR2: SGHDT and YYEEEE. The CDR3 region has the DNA TGTGCCAGCAGCTTTTATCCGTTGAACACTGAAGCTTTCTTT. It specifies CASSFYPLNTEAFF.

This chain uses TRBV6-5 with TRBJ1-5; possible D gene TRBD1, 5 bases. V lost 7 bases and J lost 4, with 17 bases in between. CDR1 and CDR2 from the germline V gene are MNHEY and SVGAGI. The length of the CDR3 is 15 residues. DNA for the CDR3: TGTGCCAGCAAGCAGGGTTGGGTGGGAAATCAGCCCCAGCATTTT. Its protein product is CASKQGWVGNQPQHF.

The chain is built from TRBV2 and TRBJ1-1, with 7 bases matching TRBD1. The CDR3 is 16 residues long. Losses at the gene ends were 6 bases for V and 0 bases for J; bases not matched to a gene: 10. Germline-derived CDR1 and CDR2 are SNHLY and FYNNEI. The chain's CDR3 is CASRTGTASMNTEAFF. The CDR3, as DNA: TGTGCCAGCAGGACAGGGACCGCTTCAATGAACACTGAAGCTTTCTTT.

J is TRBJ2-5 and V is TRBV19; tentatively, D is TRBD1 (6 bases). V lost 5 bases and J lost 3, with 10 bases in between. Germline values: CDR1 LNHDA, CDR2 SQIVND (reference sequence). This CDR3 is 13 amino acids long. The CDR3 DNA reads TGTGCCAGTAGTCGAGGGACAAAAGAGACCCAGTACTTC. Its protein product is CASSRGTKETQYF.

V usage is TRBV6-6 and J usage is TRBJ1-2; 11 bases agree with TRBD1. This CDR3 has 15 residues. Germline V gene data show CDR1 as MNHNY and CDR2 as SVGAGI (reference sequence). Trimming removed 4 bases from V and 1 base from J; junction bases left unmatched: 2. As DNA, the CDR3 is TGTGCCAGCAGTTGGGGACAGGGGGGTAACTATGGCTACACCTTC. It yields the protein CASSWGQGGNYGYTF.

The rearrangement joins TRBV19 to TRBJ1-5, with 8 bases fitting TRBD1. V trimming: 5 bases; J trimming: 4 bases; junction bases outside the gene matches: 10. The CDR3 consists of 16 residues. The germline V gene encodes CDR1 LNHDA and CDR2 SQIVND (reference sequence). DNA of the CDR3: TGTGCCAGTAGTGCTGGACAGGGTTATGGGAATCAGCCCCAGCATTTT. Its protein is CASSAGQGYGNQPQHF.

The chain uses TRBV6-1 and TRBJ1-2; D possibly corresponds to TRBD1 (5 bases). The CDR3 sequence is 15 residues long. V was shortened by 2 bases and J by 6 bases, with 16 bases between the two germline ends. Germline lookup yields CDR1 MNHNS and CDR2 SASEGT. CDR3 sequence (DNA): TGTGCCAGCAGTGAATTAGGACACCCAGGCCATGGCTACACCTTC. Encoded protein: CASSELGHPGHGYTF.

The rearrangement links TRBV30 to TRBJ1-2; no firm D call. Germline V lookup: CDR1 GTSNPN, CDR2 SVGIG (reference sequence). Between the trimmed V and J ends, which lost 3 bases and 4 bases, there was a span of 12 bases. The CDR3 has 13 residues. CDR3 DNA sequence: TGTGCCTGGAGCGGTGGAGTAGTCTATGGCTACACCTTC. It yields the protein CAWSGGVVYGYTF.

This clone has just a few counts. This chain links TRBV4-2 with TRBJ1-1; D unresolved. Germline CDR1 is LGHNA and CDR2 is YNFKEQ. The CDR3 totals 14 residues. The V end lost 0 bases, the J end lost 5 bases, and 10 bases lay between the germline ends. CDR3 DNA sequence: TGTGCCAGCAGCCAAGAGGGGAGGGAAACTGAAGCTTTCTTT. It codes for CASSQEGRETEAFF.

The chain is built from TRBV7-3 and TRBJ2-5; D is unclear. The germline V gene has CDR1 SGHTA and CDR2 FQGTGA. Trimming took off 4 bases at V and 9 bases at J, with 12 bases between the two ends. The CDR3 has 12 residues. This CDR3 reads CASSSGLGSQYF. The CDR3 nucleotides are TGTGCCAGCAGCTCCGGGTTGGGTTCCCAGTACTTC. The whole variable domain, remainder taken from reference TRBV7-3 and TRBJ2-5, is GAGVSQTPSNKVTEKGKYVELRCDPISGHTALYWYRQSLGQGPEFLIYFQGTGAADDSGLPNDRFFAVRPEGSVSTLKIQRTERGDSAVYLCASSSGLGSQYFGPGTRLLVL.

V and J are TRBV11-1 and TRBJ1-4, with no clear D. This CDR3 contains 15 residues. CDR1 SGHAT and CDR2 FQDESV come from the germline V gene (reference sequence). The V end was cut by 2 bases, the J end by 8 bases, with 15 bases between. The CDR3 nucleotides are TGTGCCAGCAGCTTATCGAGGGTTGGTAGAGAAAAACTGTTTTTT. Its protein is CASSLSRVGREKLFF.

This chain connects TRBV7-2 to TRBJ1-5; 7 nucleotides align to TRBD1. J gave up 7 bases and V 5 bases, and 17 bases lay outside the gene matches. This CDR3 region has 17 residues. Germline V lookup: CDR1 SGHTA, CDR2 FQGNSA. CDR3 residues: CASSRGRPTGSEQPQHF. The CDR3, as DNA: TGTGCCAGCAGCCGCGGACGTCCGACAGGGTCGGAGCAGCCCCAGCATTTT.

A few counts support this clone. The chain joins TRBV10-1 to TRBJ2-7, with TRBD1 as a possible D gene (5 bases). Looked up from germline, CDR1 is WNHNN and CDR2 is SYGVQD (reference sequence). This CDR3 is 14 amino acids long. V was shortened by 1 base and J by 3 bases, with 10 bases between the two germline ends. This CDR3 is CASSEYGQGYEQYF. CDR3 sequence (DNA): TGCGCCAGCAGTGAGTATGGGCAGGGCTACGAGCAGTACTTC.

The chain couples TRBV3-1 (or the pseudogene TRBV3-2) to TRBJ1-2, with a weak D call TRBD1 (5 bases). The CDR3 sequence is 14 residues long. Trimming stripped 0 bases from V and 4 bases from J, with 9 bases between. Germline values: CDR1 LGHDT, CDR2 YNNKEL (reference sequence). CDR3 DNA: TGTGCCAGCAGCCAAGAGGGGGGGACCTATGGCTACACCTTC. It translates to CASSQEGGTYGYTF.

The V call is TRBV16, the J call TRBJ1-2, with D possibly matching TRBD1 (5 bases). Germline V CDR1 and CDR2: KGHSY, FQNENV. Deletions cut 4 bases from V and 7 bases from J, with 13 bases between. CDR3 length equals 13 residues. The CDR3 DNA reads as TGTGCCAGCAGCCCCTCCCAGGGAGGTGGCTACACCTTC. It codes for CASSPSQGGGYTF.

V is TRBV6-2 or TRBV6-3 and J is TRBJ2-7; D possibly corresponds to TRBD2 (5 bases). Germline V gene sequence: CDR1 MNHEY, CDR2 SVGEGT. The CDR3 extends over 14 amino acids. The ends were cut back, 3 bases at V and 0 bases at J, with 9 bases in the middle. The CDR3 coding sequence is TGTGCCAGCAGTTATGAGGGCATCTCCTACGAGCAGTACTTC. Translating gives CASSYEGISYEQYF.

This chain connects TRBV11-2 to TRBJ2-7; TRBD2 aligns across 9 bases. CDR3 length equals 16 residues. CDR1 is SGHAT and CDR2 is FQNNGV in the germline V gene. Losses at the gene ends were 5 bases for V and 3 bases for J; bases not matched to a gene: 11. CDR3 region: CASSPPPGLAGYEQYF. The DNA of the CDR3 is TGTGCCAGCAGCCCGCCTCCGGGACTAGCAGGCTACGAGCAGTACTTC. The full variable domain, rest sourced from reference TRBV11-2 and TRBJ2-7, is EAGVAQSPRYKIIEKRQSVAFWCNPISGHATLYWYQQILGQGPKLLIQFQNNGVVDDSQLPKDRFSAERLKGVDSTLKIQPAKLEDSAVYLCASSPPPGLAGYEQYFGPGTRLTVT.

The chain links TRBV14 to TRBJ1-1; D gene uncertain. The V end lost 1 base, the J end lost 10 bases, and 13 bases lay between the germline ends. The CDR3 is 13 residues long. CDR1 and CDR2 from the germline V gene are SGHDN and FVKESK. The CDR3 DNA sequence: TGTGCCAGCAGCCAAGGTGTCGGAGGGTCAGCTTTCTTT. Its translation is CASSQGVGGSAFF.

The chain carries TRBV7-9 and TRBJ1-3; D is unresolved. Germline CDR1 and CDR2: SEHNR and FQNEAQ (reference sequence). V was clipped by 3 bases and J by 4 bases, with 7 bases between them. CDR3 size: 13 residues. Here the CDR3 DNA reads TGTGCCAGCAGCTTCTATGCCGGAAACACCATATATTTT. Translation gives CASSFYAGNTIYF.

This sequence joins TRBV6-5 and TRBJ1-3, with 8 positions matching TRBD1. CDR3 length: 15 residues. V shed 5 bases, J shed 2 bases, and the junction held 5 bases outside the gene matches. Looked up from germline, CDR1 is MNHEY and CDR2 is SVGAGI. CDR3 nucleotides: TGTGCCAGCAGTACCTTGGACAGGGCTGGAAACACCATATATTTT. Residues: CASSTLDRAGNTIYF.

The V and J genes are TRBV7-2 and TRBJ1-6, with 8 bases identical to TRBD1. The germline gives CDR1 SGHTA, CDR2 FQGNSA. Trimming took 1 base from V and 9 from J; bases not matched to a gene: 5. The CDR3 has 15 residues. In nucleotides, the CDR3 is TGTGCCAGCAGCTTAGTCGGACAGGGCGGTTCACCCCTCCACTTT. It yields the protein CASSLVGQGGSPLHF.